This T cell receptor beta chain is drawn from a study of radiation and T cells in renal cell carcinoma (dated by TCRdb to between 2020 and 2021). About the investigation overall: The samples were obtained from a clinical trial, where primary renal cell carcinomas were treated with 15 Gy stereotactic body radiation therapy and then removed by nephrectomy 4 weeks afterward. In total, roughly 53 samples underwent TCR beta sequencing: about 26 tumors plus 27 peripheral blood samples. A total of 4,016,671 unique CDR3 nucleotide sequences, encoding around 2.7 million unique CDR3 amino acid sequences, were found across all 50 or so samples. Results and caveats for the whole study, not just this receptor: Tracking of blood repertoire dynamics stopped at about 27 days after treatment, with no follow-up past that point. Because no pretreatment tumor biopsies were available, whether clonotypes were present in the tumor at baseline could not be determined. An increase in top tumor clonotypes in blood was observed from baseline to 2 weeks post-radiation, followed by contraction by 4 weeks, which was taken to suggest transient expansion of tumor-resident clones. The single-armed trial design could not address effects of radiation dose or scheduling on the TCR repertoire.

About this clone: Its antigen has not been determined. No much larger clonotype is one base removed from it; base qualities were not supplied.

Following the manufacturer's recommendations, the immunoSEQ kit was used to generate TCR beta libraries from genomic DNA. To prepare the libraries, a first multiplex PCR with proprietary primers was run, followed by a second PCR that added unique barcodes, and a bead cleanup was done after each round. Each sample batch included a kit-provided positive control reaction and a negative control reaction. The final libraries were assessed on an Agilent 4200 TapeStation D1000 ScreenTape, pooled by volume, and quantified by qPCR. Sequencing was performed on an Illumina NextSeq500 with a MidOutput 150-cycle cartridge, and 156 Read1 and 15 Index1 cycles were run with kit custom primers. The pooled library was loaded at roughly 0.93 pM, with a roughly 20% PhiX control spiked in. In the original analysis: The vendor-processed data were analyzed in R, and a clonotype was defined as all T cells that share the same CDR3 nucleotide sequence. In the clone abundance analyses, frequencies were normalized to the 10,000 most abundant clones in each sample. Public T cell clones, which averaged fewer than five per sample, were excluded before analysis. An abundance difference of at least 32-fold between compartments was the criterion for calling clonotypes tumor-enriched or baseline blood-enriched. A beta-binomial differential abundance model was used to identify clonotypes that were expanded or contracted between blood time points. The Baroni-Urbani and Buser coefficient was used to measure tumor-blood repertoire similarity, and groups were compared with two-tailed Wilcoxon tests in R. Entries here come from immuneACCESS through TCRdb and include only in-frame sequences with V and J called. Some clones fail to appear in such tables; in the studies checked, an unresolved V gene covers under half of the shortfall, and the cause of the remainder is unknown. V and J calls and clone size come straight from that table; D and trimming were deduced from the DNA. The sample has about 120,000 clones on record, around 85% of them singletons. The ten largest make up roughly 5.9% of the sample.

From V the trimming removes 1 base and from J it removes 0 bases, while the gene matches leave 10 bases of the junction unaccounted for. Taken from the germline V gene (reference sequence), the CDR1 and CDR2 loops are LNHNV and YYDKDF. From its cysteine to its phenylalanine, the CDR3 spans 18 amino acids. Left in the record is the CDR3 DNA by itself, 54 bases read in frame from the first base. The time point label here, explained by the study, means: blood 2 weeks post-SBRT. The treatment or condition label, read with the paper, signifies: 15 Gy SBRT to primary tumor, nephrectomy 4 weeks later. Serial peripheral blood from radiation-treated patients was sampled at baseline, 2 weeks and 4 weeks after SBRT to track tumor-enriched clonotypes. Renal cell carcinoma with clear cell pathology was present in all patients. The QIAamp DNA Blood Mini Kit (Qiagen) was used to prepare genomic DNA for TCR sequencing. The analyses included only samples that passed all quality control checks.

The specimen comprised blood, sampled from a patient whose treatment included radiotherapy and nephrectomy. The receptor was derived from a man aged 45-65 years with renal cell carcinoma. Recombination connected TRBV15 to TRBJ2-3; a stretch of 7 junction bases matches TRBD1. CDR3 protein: CATSRGTGEIASTDTQYF. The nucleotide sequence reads TGTGCCACCAGCAGAGGGACAGGCGAGATAGCTAGCACAGATACGCAGTATTTT.